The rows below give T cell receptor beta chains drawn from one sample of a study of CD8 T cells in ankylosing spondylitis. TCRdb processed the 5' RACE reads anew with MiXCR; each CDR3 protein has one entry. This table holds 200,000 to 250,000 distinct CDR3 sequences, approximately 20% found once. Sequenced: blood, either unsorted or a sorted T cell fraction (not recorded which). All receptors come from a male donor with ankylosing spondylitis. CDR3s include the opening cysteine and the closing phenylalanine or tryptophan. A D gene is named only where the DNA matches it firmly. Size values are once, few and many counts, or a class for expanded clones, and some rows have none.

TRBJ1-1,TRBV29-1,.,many,TGCAGCGTTGATGGGGGCTGGAACACTGAAGCTTTCTTT,CSVDGGWNTEAFF
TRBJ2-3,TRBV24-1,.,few,TGTGCCACCAGCGAAGGTCGGGGAACAGATACGCAGTATTTT,CATSEGRGTDTQYF
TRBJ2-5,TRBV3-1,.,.,TGTGCCAGCAGCCAAGAAGGGGGTTCGGAAGGGGAGACCCAGTACTTC,CASSQEGGSEGETQYF
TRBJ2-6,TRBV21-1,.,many,TGTGCCAGCAGCAATAAGAAACAGGGGGAAATCTCTGGGGCCAACGTCCTGACTTTC,CASSNKKQGEISGANVLTF
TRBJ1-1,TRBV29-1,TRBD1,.,TGCAGCGTTCGGGAGGGGGCAGGTACTGAAGCTTTCTTT,CSVREGAGTEAFF
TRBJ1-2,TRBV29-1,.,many,TGCAGCGTTGAAGATCAGGGCAGATTCTATGGCTACACCTTC,CSVEDQGRFYGYTF
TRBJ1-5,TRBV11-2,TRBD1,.,TGTGCCAGCAGCAGGACAGGAAATCAGCCCCAGCATTTT,CASSRTGNQPQHF
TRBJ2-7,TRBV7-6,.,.,TGTGCCAGCAGCTTAGGTATGGGGTCCTACGAGCAGTACTTC,CASSLGMGSYEQYF
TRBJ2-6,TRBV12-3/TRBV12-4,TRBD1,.,TGTGCCAGCAGTTTGACAGGGGCTGGGGCCAACGTCCTGACTTTC,CASSLTGAGANVLTF
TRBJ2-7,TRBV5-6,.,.,TGTGCCAGCAGCCCCGGGCTCGGCGGCTACGAGCAGTACTTC,CASSPGLGGYEQYF
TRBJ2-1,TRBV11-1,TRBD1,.,TGTGCCAGCAGCTCCGGCGATCGGACAGGGGCAAACAATGAGCAGTTCTTC,CASSSGDRTGANNEQFF
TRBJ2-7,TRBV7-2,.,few,TGTGCCAGCAGCTACCTCGAGCGGATAGCGGACGAGCAGTACTTC,CASSYLERIADEQYF
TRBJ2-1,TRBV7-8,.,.,TGTGCCAGCAGCTCGGACGGGAGCTCCTACAATGAGCAGTTCTTC,CASSSDGSSYNEQFF
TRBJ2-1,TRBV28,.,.,TGTACCAGCAGTTTGAGGGGGACGGAATTCTACAATGAGCAGTTCTTC,CTSSLRGTEFYNEQFF